One and the same sample provided the 9 T cell receptor beta chains below, sequenced in a study of technical replicates of blood from several donors. The assay was immunoSEQ multiplex PCR, and TCRdb's table has in-frame clones only and misses some. The table lists approximately 69,000 clones, roughly 97% of them singletons. The sample comprised T cells isolated from PBMCs. These receptors originate from a human donor in good health.

V gene TRBV28 combines with J gene TRBJ1-1; 11 nucleotides align to TRBD1. Trimming at V came to 6 bases and at J to 4 bases, leaving 7 bases not matched to a gene. Germline CDR1 and CDR2: MDHEN and SYDVKM. The CDR3 runs to 15 residues. CDR3 sequence (DNA): TGTGCCAGCAGGGTCGGACAGGGGGCGGGCACTGAAGCTTTCTTT. It translates to CASRVGQGAGTEAFF.

CDR3 sequence: CASSFGQGRGQPQHF. The DNA of the CDR3 is TGTGCCAGCAGCTTCGGACAGGGGAGGGGCCAGCCCCAGCATTTT. The chain employs TRBV7-9 and TRBJ1-5; 9 bases align to TRBD1. With 3 bases clipped from V and 7 bases from J, the junction kept 7 bases outside the gene matches. This CDR3 has 15 amino acids. From germline, CDR1 is SEHNR and CDR2 FQNEAQ (reference sequence).

V usage is TRBV6-5 and J usage is TRBJ2-1; TRBD2 is a possible D gene (5 bases). CDR1 and CDR2 (germline): MNHEY, SVGAGI. Trimming removed 0 bases from V and 6 bases from J, with 9 bases in between. The CDR3 consists of 14 residues. This CDR3 reads CASSYSGVGNEQFF. In DNA, the CDR3 is TGTGCCAGCAGTTACTCCGGGGTAGGCAATGAGCAGTTCTTC.

The chain employs TRBV2 and TRBJ2-1; 10 positions match TRBD2. V was clipped by 7 bases and J by 0 bases; unmatched bases: 9. The CDR3 contains 17 residues. Germline loops: CDR1 SNHLY, CDR2 FYNNEI. CDR3 region: CASNGLAGVGSYNEQFF. In nucleotides, the CDR3 is TGTGCCAGCAACGGGCTAGCGGGAGTAGGCTCCTACAATGAGCAGTTCTTC.

The rearrangement uses TRBV14 and TRBJ1-5, with D perhaps matching TRBD1 (5 bases). The length of the CDR3 is 16 residues. Trimming pared 4 bases from V and 2 bases from J, leaving 15 bases between. CDR1 is SGHDN and CDR2 is FVKESK in the germline V gene. CDR3 protein: CASSPGGGFGNQPQHF. CDR3 sequence (DNA): TGTGCCAGCAGCCCAGGTGGGGGGTTCGGCAATCAGCCCCAGCATTTT.

Only one count was recorded for this clone. J is TRBJ2-7 and V is TRBV29-1; the D gene is possibly TRBD2 (6 bases). Germline lookup yields CDR1 SQVTM and CDR2 ANQGSEA. The CDR3 extends over 12 amino acids. The V end lost 5 bases, the J end lost 5 bases, and 13 bases lay between the germline ends. The CDR3 nucleotides read TGCAGCGTTCGTAGACTAGGAGACGAGCAGTACTTC. This encodes CSVRRLGDEQYF.

The chain combines TRBV29-1 with TRBJ1-2, with 9 bases that match TRBD1. J lost 4 bases, V lost 5 bases, and 8 bases had no gene match. Germline CDR1 and CDR2: SQVTM and ANQGSEA. The CDR3 extends over 14 amino acids. The CDR3 sequence: CSVQGGQGGYGYTF. In DNA form, the CDR3 reads TGCAGCGTTCAAGGGGGACAGGGAGGCTATGGCTACACCTTC.

This rearrangement joins TRBV11-2 to TRBJ2-5; 8 nucleotides align to TRBD1. The V segment lost 4 bases and the J segment 5 bases; nucleotides outside the gene matches: 12. The CDR3 extends over 16 amino acids. Germline loops: CDR1 SGHAT, CDR2 FQNNGV. The CDR3, as DNA: TGTGCCAGCAGCTCCTCCCGGCAGGGGGCTCGGGAGACCCAGTACTTC. It yields the protein CASSSSRQGARETQYF.

This rearrangement joins TRBV7-6 to TRBJ2-1; 7 nucleotides align to TRBD2. The CDR3 loop spans 15 amino acids. Germline-derived CDR1 and CDR2 are SGHVS and FNYEAQ. J gave up 6 bases and V 3 bases, and 8 bases lay outside the gene matches. As DNA, the CDR3 is TGTGCCAGCAGCTTTGGGGGGGGTTCTGCCAATGAGCAGTTCTTC. Amino acids: CASSFGGGSANEQFF. The full variable domain, rest sourced from reference TRBV7-6 and TRBJ2-1, is GAGVSQSPRYKVTKRGQDVALRCDPISGHVSLYWYRQALGQGPEFLTYFNYEAQQDKSGLPNDRFSAERPEGSISTLTIQRTEQRDSAMYRCASSFGGGSANEQFFGPGTRLTVL.